The 11 T cell receptor beta chains below come from one sample, sequenced in a study. TCRdb re-called the 5' RACE reads with MiXCR, one entry per CDR3 protein. The data show some 10,000 distinct CDR3 sequences, with about 15% seen just once and 3.8% held by the top ten. The sorted Tregs were CD4+CD25+CD127-/low cells. The sequenced material came from Tregs sorted from a lymph node. The receptors shown here come from a female donor with breast cancer.

This clonotype was found many times. V gene TRBV3-1 combines with J gene TRBJ2-7; TRBD2 aligns across 9 bases. The CDR3 is made up of 14 amino acids. CDR1 and CDR2 (germline): LGHDT, YNNKEL (reference sequence). J was trimmed by 5 bases and V by 5 bases; bases with no gene match: 7. The CDR3 here is CASSARGGTNEQYF. The DNA for the CDR3 is TGTGCCAGCAGCGCGCGGGGGGGCACTAACGAGCAGTACTTC.

By proportion, this clonotype is medium-sized. This sequence joins TRBV5-6 and TRBJ2-1; a possible D gene is TRBD2 (6 bases). The CDR3 extends over 15 amino acids. Germline loops: CDR1 SGHDT, CDR2 YYEEEE. The ends were cut back, 2 bases at V and 0 bases at J, with 9 bases in the middle. The CDR3 coding sequence is TGTGCCAGCAGCTTAGGCGGGAACTCCTACAATGAGCAGTTCTTC. Its translation: CASSLGGNSYNEQFF.

This clonotype is medium-sized in the sample. This chain uses TRBV5-1 with TRBJ1-1; no definite D call. Trimming pared 4 bases from V and 0 bases from J, leaving 10 bases between. Germline V gene lookup returns CDR1 SGHRS and CDR2 YFSETQ. The CDR3 length is 14 residues. The CDR3 region has the DNA TGCGCCAGCAGCCGCGGACTGATGAACACTGAAGCTTTCTTT. It codes for CASSRGLMNTEAFF.

This clonotype came up many times. The chain carries TRBV4-1 and TRBJ2-7, with D possibly matching TRBD2 (6 bases). Per the germline V gene, CDR1 is MGHRA and CDR2 is YSYEKL. This CDR3 region has 13 residues. V lost 3 bases, J lost 7 bases, and 13 bases lay in between. The CDR3 sequence is CASSQTSQMEQYF. The CDR3 region has the DNA TGCGCCAGCAGCCAGACTAGTCAAATGGAGCAGTACTTC.

This clonotype ranks as medium-sized. The chain recombines TRBV28 with TRBJ1-5, with TRBD1 as a possible D gene (5 bases). The V gene lost 6 bases and the J gene lost 5 bases, with 8 bases spanning the gap. Germline V CDR1 and CDR2: MDHEN, SYDVKM. The CDR3 covers 12 residues. The CDR3 sequence: CASSDRYQPQHF. CDR3 sequence (DNA): TGTGCCAGCAGCGACAGATATCAGCCCCAGCATTTT.

Notes on this clonotype: Given a much more abundant clone one base away, this may be a read error. It is likely a read error, because the conserved phenylalanine at the end of the CDR3 is missing. The chain joins TRBV29-1 to TRBJ1-5, with D unresolved. The CDR3 contains 12 residues. Germline values: CDR1 SQVTM, CDR2 ANQGSEA. V was shortened by 4 bases and J by 5 bases, with 9 bases between the two germline ends. The CDR3 here is CSVGGRDQPQHL. The DNA of the CDR3 is TGCAGCGTTGGGGGAAGGGATCAGCCCCAGCATCTT.

Judged by abundance, this clonotype is medium-sized (0.01 to 0.1%). V usage is TRBV10-3 and J usage is TRBJ2-5; D uncertain. There are 15 residues in the CDR3. Germline V CDR1 and CDR2: ENHRY, SYGVKD. Trimming pared 1 base from V and 3 bases from J, leaving 12 bases between. The CDR3 coding sequence is TGTGCCATCAGTGAGTTTAGGGTGCCGAAAGAGACCCAGTACTTC. It translates to CAISEFRVPKETQYF.

This clonotype turned up a few times. A read error may explain this, as a much larger clone is one base away. J is TRBJ2-3 and V is TRBV20-1; D possibly matches TRBD1 or TRBD2 (7 bases each). Germline values: CDR1 DFQATT, CDR2 SNEGSKA (reference sequence). The CDR3 totals 14 residues. CDR3 loop: CRASDSGGGSTQYF. CDR3 in DNA: TGCAGGGCTAGTGACTCAGGGGGGGGAAGTACGCAGTATTTT.

By its share, this clonotype is medium-sized. The chain couples TRBV12-3 or TRBV12-4 to TRBJ2-2, with D possibly being TRBD2 (6 bases). This CDR3 is 13 amino acids long. Between the trimmed V and J ends, which lost 6 bases and 1 base, there was a span of 6 bases. Here the CDR3 DNA reads TGTGCCAGCAGAGCGGGGAACACCGGGGAGCTGTTTTTT. Encoded protein: CASRAGNTGELFF.

A word on this clonotype: The germline gene is not matched at one end of the junction; a read error may be the cause. The CDR3 nucleotides read TGTGCCAGCAGCTTGGCCGGCAGAGCGCTCCGGGACACTGGAGCTTTCTTT. This gives the protein CASSLAGRALRDTGAFF. V gene TRBV5-5 combines with J gene TRBJ1-1; D possibly corresponds to TRBD1 (6 bases). There are 17 residues in the CDR3. The germline gives CDR1 SGHKS, CDR2 YYEKEE (reference sequence).

Relative to its sample, this clonotype is medium-sized. The gene calls are TRBV7-2 and TRBJ2-7; D unresolved. In germline, CDR1 is SGHTA, CDR2 FQGNSA. The V end lost 5 bases, the J end lost 0 bases, and 5 bases lay between the germline ends. The CDR3 has 12 residues. CDR3 nucleotide sequence: TGTGCCAGCAGCCTAAGCTCCTACGAGCAGTACTTC. This gives the protein CASSLSSYEQYF. Full variable domain (remainder filled in from reference TRBV7-2 and TRBJ2-7): GAGVSQSPSNKVTEKGKDVELRCDPISGHTALYWYRQSLGQGLEFLIYFQGNSAPDKSGLPSDRFSAERTGGSVSTLTIQRTQQEDSAVYLCASSLSSYEQYFGPGTRLTVT.